These 4 T cell receptor beta chains originate from one sample sequenced in a study of cytotoxic CD8 clonotypes in ibrutinib-treated CLL (dated by TCRdb to 2020 to 2023). Library creation used the immunoSEQ multiplex PCR assay. In TCRdb, the immuneACCESS table is reduced to in-frame sequences with V and J assigned. These tables do not hold every clone; where another copy was compared, an unresolved V gene accounts for under half, and the others remain unexplained. This sample lists more than 30,000 clones; approximately 70% were detected once. 25% to 35% of the sample is taken by the ten largest. Sequenced here: PBMCs, sampled before ibrutinib treatment. The source is a human donor with chronic lymphocytic leukemia.

The rearrangement links TRBV10-2 to TRBJ1-5; D unresolved. The CDR3 loop spans 13 amino acids. Germline V gives CDR1 WSHSY, CDR2 SAAADI. Trimming cost V 7 bases and J 9 bases, with 16 bases left between them. The CDR3 DNA is TGCGCCAGCAAGTTAGGGTCTTTGGGGCCCCAGCATTTT. It encodes CASKLGSLGPQHF.

The gene calls are TRBV30 and TRBJ2-5, with TRBD1 matching over 8 bases. Unmatched junction bases numbered 2, after V lost 5 bases and J lost 3 bases. Germline V gene lookup returns CDR1 GTSNPN and CDR2 SVGIG (reference sequence). The CDR3 loop spans 12 amino acids. The CDR3 bases are TGTGCCTGGGAACAGGGGGAAGAGACCCAGTACTTC. Translation: CAWEQGEETQYF.

The gene calls are TRBV27 and TRBJ2-2; 9 bases align to TRBD1. This CDR3 is built from 16 residues. V was clipped by 5 bases and J by 3 bases; unmatched bases: 7. CDR1 and CDR2 (germline): MNHEY, SMNVEV (reference sequence). The CDR3 sequence is CASSQTDRGYTGELFF. CDR3 nucleotides: TGTGCCAGCAGTCAGACCGACAGGGGGTACACCGGGGAGCTGTTTTTT.

This chain joins TRBV28 and TRBJ1-3; TRBD1 is a possible D gene (5 bases). V lost 8 bases, J lost 0 bases, and 17 bases lay in between. CDR3 length equals 16 residues. Germline CDR1 is MDHEN and CDR2 is SYDVKM. This chain's CDR3 is CASSPGLLISGNTIYF. The DNA of the CDR3 is TGTGCCAGCTCCCCGGGACTCCTCATCTCTGGAAACACCATATATTTT.